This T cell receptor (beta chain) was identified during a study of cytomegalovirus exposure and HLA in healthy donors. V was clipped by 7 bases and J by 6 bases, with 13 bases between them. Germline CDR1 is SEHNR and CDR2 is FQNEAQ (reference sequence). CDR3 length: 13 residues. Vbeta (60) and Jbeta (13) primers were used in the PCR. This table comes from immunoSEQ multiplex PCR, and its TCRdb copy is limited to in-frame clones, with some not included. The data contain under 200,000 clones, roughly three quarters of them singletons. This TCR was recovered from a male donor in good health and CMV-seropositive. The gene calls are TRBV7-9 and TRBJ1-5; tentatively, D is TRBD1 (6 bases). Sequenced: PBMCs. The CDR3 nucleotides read TGTGCCAGCACCCCGGGGGGCTTTCAGCCCCAGCATTTT. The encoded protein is CASTPGGFQPQHF.